These 25 T cell receptor beta chains were sequenced from one sample in a study of blood T cell repertoires in COVID-19. TCRdb's copy holds only in-frame clones and misses some; the assay was immunoSEQ multiplex PCR. Of 250,000 to 350,000 clones in the sample, under 95% were seen once. Material: PBMCs or T cells enriched from blood (not recorded which). Receptor source: a woman in her 30s who had recovered from COVID-19.

This chain joins TRBV11-3 and TRBJ2-5, with 7 bases fitting TRBD1. The trim removed 5 bases at V and 1 base at J, leaving 4 bases unmatched. The CDR3 runs to 14 residues. In germline, CDR1 is SGHNT, CDR2 YENEEA. CDR3 protein: CASSHYRGQETQYF. The CDR3 DNA follows: TGTGCCAGCAGCCACTACAGGGGCCAAGAGACCCAGTACTTC.

CDR3 nucleotide sequence: TGTGCCAGCGAAGGGCAGGGGGCCTCACCCCTCCACTTT. Translation: CASEGQGASPLHF. This chain connects TRBV19 to TRBJ1-6, with 8 bases fitting TRBD1. The CDR3 length is 13 residues. V lost 9 bases to trimming and J lost 10 bases; unmatched junction nucleotides: 8. Germline V gene sequence: CDR1 LNHDA, CDR2 SQIVND (reference sequence).

The chain has TRBV7-9 and TRBJ1-5; D may be TRBD1 (6 bases). The CDR3 is made up of 13 amino acids. In germline, CDR1 is SEHNR, CDR2 FQNEAQ (reference sequence). Trimming left V 6 bases short and J 3 bases short, with 9 bases between. The DNA of the CDR3 is TGTGCCAGCAGGCGGACAGACAATCAGCCCCAGCATTTT. As protein: CASRRTDNQPQHF.

The chain combines TRBV5-1 with TRBJ2-3; 9 positions match TRBD2. V gave up 4 bases and J gave up 5 bases; unmatched junction bases: 5. Germline V gives CDR1 SGHRS, CDR2 YFSETQ. The CDR3 contains 14 residues. The CDR3 reads CASSEREEEDTQYF. The CDR3 bases are TGCGCCAGCAGCGAGCGGGAGGAAGAAGATACGCAGTATTTT.

The chain combines TRBV7-9 with TRBJ2-2; 8 bases are a match to TRBD1. Germline CDR1 is SEHNR and CDR2 is FQNEAQ (reference sequence). The junction had 5 bases not matched to a gene; V was cut back by 5 bases and J by 3 bases. This CDR3 is 15 amino acids long. The CDR3 DNA reads as TGTGCCAGCAGCCAGGGACAGGCGGACACCGGGGAGCTGTTTTTT. This gives the protein CASSQGQADTGELFF. The whole variable domain, remainder taken from reference TRBV7-9 and TRBJ2-2, is DTGVSQNPRHKITKRGQNVTFRCDPISEHNRLYWYRQTLGQGPEFLTYFQNEAQLEKSRLLSDRFSAERPKGSFSTLEIQRTEQGDSAMYLCASSQGQADTGELFFGEGSRLTVL.

The V and J genes are TRBV7-2 and TRBJ1-1; a possible D gene is TRBD1 (5 bases). Germline lookup yields CDR1 SGHTA and CDR2 FQGNSA. Deletions cut 5 bases from V and 5 bases from J, with 18 bases between. The CDR3 covers 15 residues. The CDR3 protein is CASSPRPGGWTEAFF. In nucleotides, the CDR3 is TGTGCCAGCAGCCCTCGGCCGGGGGGATGGACTGAAGCTTTCTTT.

V is TRBV6-6 and J is TRBJ2-5; 11 bases agree with TRBD2. The CDR3 is 16 amino acids. In germline, CDR1 is MNHNY, CDR2 SVGAGI (reference sequence). V trimming: 6 bases; J trimming: 9 bases; junction bases outside the gene matches: 15. The CDR3 sequence: CASSQNSGGAGGAQYF. For the CDR3, the DNA is TGTGCCAGCAGCCAAAATAGCGGGGGGGCCGGGGGAGCCCAGTACTTC.

The chain joins TRBV27 to TRBJ2-1; D gene ambiguous. Germline CDR1 reads MNHEY; CDR2 reads SMNVEV (reference sequence). V was clipped by 0 bases and J by 3 bases, with 12 bases between them. CDR3 length: 16 amino acids. CDR3 nucleotide sequence: TGTGCCAGCAGTTTATCGATAGCTACCCACTACAATGAGCAGTTCTTC. It is translated as CASSLSIATHYNEQFF.

V is TRBV6-5 and J is TRBJ2-7; possibly TRBD2 for D (5 bases). The V end was cut by 0 bases, the J end by 2 bases, with 8 bases between. The CDR3 runs 14 residues. Per the germline V gene, CDR1 is MNHEY and CDR2 is SVGAGI. The CDR3 nucleotides read TGTGCCAGCAGTTACTCGAGGGTAACCTACGAGCAGTACTTC. Its translation: CASSYSRVTYEQYF.

This clone has just a few counts. V is TRBV5-8 and J is TRBJ1-5; TRBD1 aligns across 8 bases. Germline V gives CDR1 SGHTS, CDR2 YDEGEE. The CDR3 extends over 17 amino acids. V lost 4 bases and J lost 0; bases outside the gene matches: 9. Written as DNA, the CDR3 is TGTGCCAGCAGCGACGGGACAGGAAACTATAGCAATCAGCCCCAGCATTTT. Translated: CASSDGTGNYSNQPQHF.

The V gene is TRBV9, the J gene TRBJ1-2; 8 bases match TRBD1. The germline V gene encodes CDR1 SGDLS and CDR2 YYNGEE. CDR3 length equals 14 residues. Trimming took 4 bases from V and 4 from J; bases not matched to a gene: 6. Here the CDR3 reads CASSSHRGSYGYTF. CDR3 nucleotides: TGTGCCAGCAGCTCGCACAGGGGGTCCTATGGCTACACCTTC. The variable domain in full, with the rest retrieved from reference TRBV9 and TRBJ1-2, is DSGVTQTPKHLITATGQRVTLRCSPRSGDLSVYWYQQSLDQGLQFLIQYYNGEERAKGNILERFSAQQFPDLHSELNLSSLELGDSALYFCASSSHRGSYGYTFGSGTRLTVV.

This chain connects TRBV6-1 to TRBJ1-2, with 7 bases lining up with TRBD1. V was pared by 1 base and J by 5 bases, with 10 bases of the junction left unmatched. This CDR3 comprises 16 residues. Germline V gene lookup returns CDR1 MNHNS and CDR2 SASEGT. CDR3: CASSEEGTVFRYGYTF. For the CDR3, the DNA is TGTGCCAGCAGTGAAGAGGGGACAGTTTTTAGGTATGGCTACACCTTC.

The chain joins TRBV27 to TRBJ2-7; 8 bases are shared with TRBD1. Germline V gene data show CDR1 as MNHEY and CDR2 as SMNVEV (reference sequence). The CDR3 is 15 amino acids. V lost 0 bases to trimming and J lost 3 bases; unmatched junction nucleotides: 4. The CDR3 here is CASSLSRGQGYEQYF. In nucleotides, the CDR3 is TGTGCCAGCAGTTTATCCCGAGGACAGGGCTACGAGCAGTACTTC.

J is TRBJ2-2 and V is TRBV11-3; a possible D gene is TRBD1 (5 bases). Trimming removed 4 bases at V and 5 bases at J, with 14 bases between. From germline, CDR1 is SGHNT and CDR2 YENEEA. The CDR3 extends over 15 amino acids. Here the CDR3 DNA reads TGTGCCAGCAGCTGGGGCAGGGTGGTTACCGGGGAGCTGTTTTTT. This translates into CASSWGRVVTGELFF. The full variable domain, with the rest looked up from reference TRBV11-3 and TRBJ2-2, is EAGVVQSPRYKIIEKKQPVAFWCNPISGHNTLYWYLQNLGQGPELLIRYENEEAVDDSQLPKDRFSAERLKGVDSTLKIQPAELGDSAVYLCASSWGRVVTGELFFGEGSRLTVL.

The V call is TRBV11-2, the J call TRBJ2-2, with 9 nucleotides matching TRBD1. The CDR3 is made up of 15 amino acids. Germline V gene lookup returns CDR1 SGHAT and CDR2 FQNNGV. The trim removed 4 bases at V and 5 bases at J, leaving 5 bases unmatched. The CDR3 loop is CASSWYRGQTGELFF. DNA of the CDR3: TGTGCCAGCAGCTGGTACAGGGGGCAGACCGGGGAGCTGTTTTTT. Full variable domain (rest looked up from reference TRBV11-2 and TRBJ2-2): EAGVAQSPRYKIIEKRQSVAFWCNPISGHATLYWYQQILGQGPKLLIQFQNNGVVDDSQLPKDRFSAERLKGVDSTLKIQPAKLEDSAVYLCASSWYRGQTGELFFGEGSRLTVL.

The chain employs TRBV5-1 and TRBJ2-7; no definite D call. The CDR3 is 14 amino acids. V dropped 0 bases and J dropped 0 bases, with 7 bases sitting between them. CDR1 is SGHRS, CDR2 YFSETQ, per germline. CDR3 sequence reads: CASSLVGGSYEQYF. Written as DNA, the CDR3 is TGCGCCAGCAGCTTGGTTGGCGGCTCCTACGAGCAGTACTTC. Using reference TRBV5-1 and TRBJ2-7 for the parts outside the CDR3, the full variable domain is KAGVTQTPRYLIKTRGQQVTLSCSPISGHRSVSWYQQTPGQGLQFLFEYFSETQRNKGNFPGRFSGRQFSNSRSEMNVSTLELGDSALYLCASSLVGGSYEQYFGPGTRLTVT.

The chain couples TRBV7-6 to TRBJ1-1; 7 nucleotides align to TRBD1. Germline trimming cut 4 bases from V and 5 bases from J; bases unmatched to any gene: 13. Germline V gives CDR1 SGHVS, CDR2 FNYEAQ. This CDR3 is built from 16 residues. CDR3 region: CASSSYHDRALTEAFF. In DNA, the CDR3 is TGTGCCAGCAGCTCGTACCATGACAGGGCTCTTACTGAAGCTTTCTTT.

This chain links TRBV4-1 with TRBJ1-4; tentative D call: TRBD1 (6 bases). The germline V gene encodes CDR1 MGHRA and CDR2 YSYEKL. Trimming pared 3 bases from V and 6 bases from J, leaving 20 bases between. CDR3 length: 17 residues. In DNA form, the CDR3 reads TGCGCCAGCAGCCACCTCAGGGGCAGGACCTCATATGAAAAACTGTTTTTT. Translated, it gives CASSHLRGRTSYEKLFF.

J is TRBJ2-1 and V is TRBV5-1, with D possibly matching TRBD1 (5 bases). The CDR3 is 15 residues long. Germline loops: CDR1 SGHRS, CDR2 YFSETQ. Trimming removed 0 bases at V and 4 bases at J, with 11 bases between. CDR3 DNA sequence: TGCGCCAGCAGCTTGGTTTCAGGGCAGTACAATGAGCAGTTCTTC. Encoded protein: CASSLVSGQYNEQFF.

The genes are TRBV19 and TRBJ2-7; D uncertain. V shed 2 bases and J shed 5 bases, with 10 bases lying between them. Germline CDR1 and CDR2: LNHDA and SQIVND (reference sequence). The CDR3 runs 13 residues. CDR3 amino acids: CASSIRQENEQYF. CDR3 nucleotide sequence: TGTGCCAGTAGTATAAGGCAGGAAAACGAGCAGTACTTC. Full variable domain (rest looked up from reference TRBV19 and TRBJ2-7): DGGITQSPKYLFRKEGQNVTLSCEQNLNHDAMYWYRQDPGQGLRLIYYSQIVNDFQKGDIAEGYSVSREKKESFPLTVTSAQKNPTAFYLCASSIRQENEQYFGPGTRLTVT.

V and J are TRBV20-1 and TRBJ1-1, with TRBD1 matching over 7 bases. CDR1 and CDR2 from the germline V gene are DFQATT and SNEGSKA (reference sequence). V gave up 6 bases and J gave up 5 bases; unmatched junction bases: 9. CDR3 length: 13 amino acids. The CDR3 loop reads CSASDRVWTEAFF. The CDR3 nucleotides read TGCAGTGCCAGTGACAGGGTTTGGACTGAAGCTTTCTTT.

The V call is TRBV11-2, the J call TRBJ2-7; TRBD1 agrees at 8 bases. From germline, CDR1 is SGHAT and CDR2 FQNNGV. Trimming cost V 8 bases and J 7 bases; bases outside gene matches: 10. The CDR3 totals 13 residues. The CDR3 sequence is CASGNRGTFEQYF. The CDR3 DNA follows: TGTGCCAGCGGGAACAGGGGGACTTTTGAGCAGTACTTC.

The J gene is TRBJ1-2, the V gene TRBV28; TRBD1 agrees at 7 bases. CDR1 is MDHEN, CDR2 SYDVKM, per germline. The CDR3 is 14 amino acids. V lost 6 bases to trimming and J lost 4 bases; unmatched junction nucleotides: 8. The CDR3 bases are TGTGCCAGCAGCGACCGGGACAGCCTCTATGGCTACACCTTC. It translates to CASSDRDSLYGYTF.

The V and J genes are TRBV11-3 and TRBJ2-2, with 9 bases fitting TRBD1. The trim removed 5 bases at V and 5 bases at J, leaving 9 bases unmatched. This CDR3 contains 16 residues. The germline CDR1 and CDR2 sequences are SGHNT and YENEEA. As DNA, the CDR3 is TGTGCCAGCAGCCTGCGGGACAGGGTATTAACCGGGGAGCTGTTTTTT. Residues: CASSLRDRVLTGELFF.

The chain combines TRBV6-6 with TRBJ1-1; a possible D gene is TRBD1 (6 bases). Germline V gene sequence: CDR1 MNHNY, CDR2 SVGAGI (reference sequence). The V and J ends lost 5 bases and 2 bases respectively, with 24 bases between them. The CDR3 is made up of 18 amino acids. Written as DNA, the CDR3 is TGTGCCAGCAGTCCCACTTTTTCATACAGGGACCCCAACACTGAAGCTTTCTTT. It yields the protein CASSPTFSYRDPNTEAFF.